One and the same sample provided the 28 T cell receptor beta chains below, sequenced in a study of OX40 agonist ivuxolimab in advanced cancers. Libraries were prepared by immunoSEQ multiplex PCR; TCRdb keeps only in-frame clonotypes and omits some of them. The repertoire holds around 49,000 clones, with around 79% as singletons. Sequencing used CD4+ or CD8+ T cells sorted from blood, obtained in a trial of the OX40 agonist ivuxolimab. The receptors originated from an adult with an advanced solid tumor such as melanoma, head and neck, liver or kidney cancer.

The CDR3 DNA reads as TGTGCCAGCAGCTTATCTATGCCTTCCGGGACAGGGGTGGGAGAGACCCAGTACTTC. It specifies CASSLSMPSGTGVGETQYF. The chain carries TRBV5-4 and TRBJ2-5; 10 nucleotides agree with TRBD1. With V trimmed by 2 bases and J by 4 bases, 17 bases remained unmatched. Germline V lookup: CDR1 SGHNT, CDR2 YYREEE (reference sequence). The CDR3 has 19 residues.

This sequence joins TRBV27 and TRBJ2-7; D might be TRBD1 (5 bases). Germline V gives CDR1 MNHEY, CDR2 SMNVEV (reference sequence). The ends were cut back, 4 bases at V and 1 base at J, with 14 bases in the middle. The length of the CDR3 is 15 residues. The DNA of the CDR3 is TGTGCCAGCAGTTCACCCCCTGGGGCTTCCTACGAGCAGTACTTC. Amino acids: CASSSPPGASYEQYF.

This chain connects TRBV7-6 to TRBJ2-7, with TRBD2 matching 10 bases. Germline CDR1 SGHVS, CDR2 FNYEAQ. V lost 2 bases and J lost 5; bases outside the gene matches: 15. This CDR3 comprises 18 residues. The CDR3 DNA sequence: TGTGCCAGCAGCTTACCATACACTTCTAGCGGGAGAAGGAACGAGCAGTACTTC. Its protein product is CASSLPYTSSGRRNEQYF. The variable domain in full, with the rest retrieved from reference TRBV7-6 and TRBJ2-7, is GAGVSQSPRYKVTKRGQDVALRCDPISGHVSLYWYRQALGQGPEFLTYFNYEAQQDKSGLPNDRFSAERPEGSISTLTIQRTEQRDSAMYRCASSLPYTSSGRRNEQYFGPGTRLTVT.

The rearrangement uses TRBV19 and TRBJ2-1; tentatively, D is TRBD1 or TRBD2 (5 bases each). V was cut by 5 bases and J by 8 bases, with 19 bases left in between. Looked up from germline, CDR1 is LNHDA and CDR2 is SQIVND (reference sequence). The CDR3 spans 15 residues. The CDR3 here is CASSSALLRDHEQFF. CDR3 nucleotides: TGTGCCAGTAGTTCGGCCCTTTTAAGGGACCATGAGCAGTTCTTC.

V gene TRBV2 combines with J gene TRBJ2-1; 10 bases agree with TRBD2. The CDR3 sequence is 14 residues long. Unmatched junction bases numbered 4, after V lost 3 bases and J lost 8 bases. In germline, CDR1 is SNHLY, CDR2 FYNNEI. The DNA of the CDR3 is TGTGCCAGCAGTGACCTAGCGGGAGTGGATGAGCAGTTCTTC. The encoded protein is CASSDLAGVDEQFF.

Comments on this clone: Compared with germline, one end of the junction differs, possibly owing to a read error. The CDR3 DNA follows: TGTGCCAGCAGCCCGCGGACAGGGGGAAGCGCGAAGGGCTGCACCTTC. Amino acids: CASSPRTGGSAKGCTF. This chain uses TRBV5-4 with TRBJ1-2, with TRBD1 matching over 10 bases. The germline CDR1 and CDR2 sequences are SGHNT and YYREEE (reference sequence). CDR3 size: 16 residues.

This clone was picked up a small number of times. This chain connects TRBV7-9 to TRBJ2-1, with a possible D match to TRBD2 (6 bases). This CDR3 is 15 amino acids long. Trimming stripped 3 bases from V and 1 base from J, with 10 bases between. Looked up from germline, CDR1 is SEHNR and CDR2 is FQNEAQ (reference sequence). CDR3 in DNA: TGTGCCAGCAGCTTTGGCGGGACTTCCTACAATGAGCAGTTCTTC. This codes for CASSFGGTSYNEQFF.

A few counts support this clone. V gene TRBV5-1 combines with J gene TRBJ2-3, with TRBD2 matching over 8 bases. With 4 bases clipped from V and 2 bases from J, the junction kept 6 bases outside the gene matches. CDR1 and CDR2 (germline): SGHRS, YFSETQ. This CDR3 comprises 15 residues. This CDR3 reads CASSLPAGDTDTQYF. The DNA for the CDR3 is TGCGCCAGCAGCCTTCCAGCGGGGGACACAGATACGCAGTATTTT.

The rearrangement joins TRBV5-1 to TRBJ1-1; D not resolved. The CDR3 has 16 amino acids. Per the germline V gene, CDR1 is SGHRS and CDR2 is YFSETQ. Trimming left V 4 bases short and J 1 base short, with 17 bases between. In nucleotides, the CDR3 is TGCGCCAGCAGCGGGGAAGGGCAAGACGGGAACACTGAAGCTTTCTTT. This sequence encodes CASSGEGQDGNTEAFF.

The chain carries TRBV27 and TRBJ1-1; D is ambiguous. Between the trimmed V and J ends, which lost 0 bases and 0 bases, there was a span of 8 bases. The CDR3 is made up of 15 amino acids. Germline-derived CDR1 and CDR2 are MNHEY and SMNVEV (reference sequence). The CDR3 region has the DNA TGTGCCAGCAGTTTATCCCCGACAATGAACACTGAAGCTTTCTTT. Protein product: CASSLSPTMNTEAFF.

The chain carries TRBV2 and TRBJ2-3; D is perhaps TRBD2 (6 bases). Germline V gene sequence: CDR1 SNHLY, CDR2 FYNNEI. The CDR3 covers 14 residues. V lost 2 bases to trimming and J lost 9 bases, with 15 bases between them. The CDR3 coding sequence is TGTGCCAGCAGTGAAACTAGCTTGAGGGTCACGCAGTATTTT. This translates into CASSETSLRVTQYF.

The genes are TRBV5-5 and TRBJ2-4; no firm D call. The CDR3 extends over 19 amino acids. V was shortened by 5 bases and J by 0 bases, with 24 bases between the two germline ends. Per the germline V gene, CDR1 is SGHKS and CDR2 is YYEKEE (reference sequence). DNA of the CDR3: TGTGCCAGCAGGGCGGTAGTGGCAGGTGACTTCCTAGCCAAAAACATTCAGTACTTC. This gives the protein CASRAVVAGDFLAKNIQYF.

The CDR3 loop is CASSYAGAEQYF. The DNA for the CDR3 is TGTGCCAGCAGTTACGCGGGGGCCGAGCAGTACTTC. The genes are TRBV6-6 and TRBJ2-7; TRBD2 might be the D (7 bases). Looked up from germline, CDR1 is MNHNY and CDR2 is SVGAGI (reference sequence). This CDR3 is built from 12 residues. V gave up 2 bases and J gave up 6 bases, with 8 bases separating them.

The chain has TRBV30 and TRBJ1-4; D is perhaps TRBD1 (5 bases). V gave up 3 bases and J gave up 0 bases, with 8 bases separating them. Germline-derived CDR1 and CDR2 are GTSNPN and SVGIG (reference sequence). The CDR3 sequence is 14 residues long. The DNA of the CDR3 is TGTGCCTGGAGAGCAGGGTCAACTAATGAAAAACTGTTTTTT. It is translated as CAWRAGSTNEKLFF.

This clone occurred a few times. The J gene is TRBJ1-1, the V gene TRBV7-9; D is unresolved. Germline V gives CDR1 SEHNR, CDR2 FQNEAQ (reference sequence). CDR3 size: 11 residues. V lost 5 bases, J lost 6 bases, and 7 bases lay in between. The CDR3 protein is CASSLGSEAFF. The CDR3 nucleotides read TGTGCCAGCAGCCTGGGCTCTGAAGCTTTCTTT.

V gene TRBV7-2 combines with J gene TRBJ2-5, with TRBD2 as a possible D gene (5 bases). The CDR3 extends over 13 amino acids. Looked up from germline, CDR1 is SGHTA and CDR2 is FQGNSA. The V end lost 4 bases, the J end lost 3 bases, and 9 bases lay between the germline ends. CDR3 protein: CASSYGLEETQYF. CDR3 in DNA: TGTGCCAGCAGCTACGGACTGGAAGAGACCCAGTACTTC.

This clone was observed a few times. This chain links TRBV7-9 with TRBJ2-1; D is possibly TRBD2 (6 bases). The CDR3 length is 11 residues. V lost 4 bases and J lost 15, with 13 bases in between. Germline-derived CDR1 and CDR2 are SEHNR and FQNEAQ (reference sequence). The CDR3: CASSSGGVSFF. As DNA, the CDR3 is TGTGCCAGCAGCTCAGGAGGGGTCTCGTTCTTC.

The rearrangement links TRBV5-6 to TRBJ2-2; D is ambiguous. V shed 2 bases and J shed 1 base, with 12 bases lying between them. CDR3 length: 16 amino acids. The germline V gene has CDR1 SGHDT and CDR2 YYEEEE. CDR3 sequence: CASSFLSSGNTGELFF. CDR3 DNA sequence: TGTGCCAGCAGCTTCCTATCGTCCGGGAACACCGGGGAGCTGTTTTTT. The full variable domain, completed using reference TRBV5-6 and TRBJ2-2, is DAGVTQSPTHLIKTRGQQVTLRCSPKSGHDTVSWYQQALGQGPQFIFQYYEEEERQRGNFPDRFSGHQFPNYSSELNVNALLLGDSALYLCASSFLSSGNTGELFFGEGSRLTVL.

The chain is built from TRBV6-1 and TRBJ2-7, with a tentative D call TRBD1 (5 bases). The CDR3 runs to 16 residues. Germline values: CDR1 MNHNS, CDR2 SASEGT. Trimming cost V 5 bases and J 5 bases, with 22 bases left between them. This CDR3 is CASSQVPRVAHHEQYF. CDR3 in DNA: TGTGCCAGCAGTCAAGTCCCCAGGGTTGCCCATCACGAGCAGTACTTC.

This clone showed up just once. The J gene is TRBJ2-1, the V gene TRBV5-1; either TRBD1 or TRBD2 may supply D (6 bases each). The CDR3 sequence is 14 residues long. The germline CDR1 and CDR2 sequences are SGHRS and YFSETQ. V lost 3 bases to trimming and J lost 9 bases, with 16 bases between them. The CDR3 DNA reads TGCGCCAGCAGCTCGGGGGATCCCAGGGGTGAGCAGTTCTTC. Its translation is CASSSGDPRGEQFF.

The sample holds one count of this clone. J is TRBJ2-7 and V is TRBV19, with 7 bases fitting TRBD1. Germline-derived CDR1 and CDR2 are LNHDA and SQIVND (reference sequence). The CDR3 has 14 amino acids. J gave up 0 bases and V 5 bases, and 4 bases lay outside the gene matches. The CDR3 here is CASSPRDSSYEQYF. CDR3 sequence (DNA): TGTGCCAGTAGTCCACGGGACAGCTCCTACGAGCAGTACTTC.

The rearrangement uses TRBV5-6 and TRBJ1-1; D might be TRBD1 (6 bases). This CDR3 spans 15 amino acids. The germline V and J ends were trimmed by 1 base and 4 bases, with 14 bases remaining between them. Germline lookup yields CDR1 SGHDT and CDR2 YYEEEE. In nucleotides, the CDR3 is TGTGCCAGCAGCTTGTTGTGGGGGCGAGGCACTGAAGCTTTCTTT. It codes for CASSLLWGRGTEAFF.

The V call is TRBV9, the J call TRBJ2-7; D gene uncertain. Germline V CDR1 and CDR2: SGDLS, YYNGEE. V lost 0 bases and J lost 0, with 7 bases in between. This CDR3 is built from 14 residues. The CDR3 sequence: CASSVGGSSYEQYF. CDR3 DNA sequence: TGTGCCAGCAGCGTAGGCGGAAGCTCCTACGAGCAGTACTTC.

The chain carries TRBV29-1 and TRBJ2-6; no reliable D call. CDR3 length: 14 amino acids. Germline V gene sequence: CDR1 SQVTM, CDR2 ANQGSEA. V was pared by 5 bases and J by 1 base, with 9 bases between. For the CDR3, the DNA is TGCAGCGTTACCCTCGCGTCTGGGGCCAACGTCCTGACTTTC. It specifies CSVTLASGANVLTF. Looking up the rest from reference TRBV29-1 and TRBJ2-6 gives the full variable domain: SAVISQKPSRDICQRGTSLTIQCQVDSQVTMMFWYRQQPGQSLTLIATANQGSEATYESGFVIDKFPISRPNLTFSTLTVSNMSPEDSSIYLCSVTLASGANVLTFGAGSRLTVL.

This chain links TRBV10-1 with TRBJ2-1; D not resolved. The ends were cut back, 0 bases at V and 2 bases at J, with 5 bases in the middle. The CDR3 runs to 14 residues. Germline lookup yields CDR1 WNHNN and CDR2 SYGVQD (reference sequence). The CDR3: CASSESGTYNEQFF. Here the CDR3 DNA reads TGCGCCAGCAGTGAGTCGGGAACCTACAATGAGCAGTTCTTC.

The rearrangement links TRBV7-9 to TRBJ2-3, with D possibly matching TRBD2 (6 bases). Per the germline V gene, CDR1 is SEHNR and CDR2 is FQNEAQ (reference sequence). Between the trimmed V and J ends, which lost 4 bases and 4 bases, there was a span of 12 bases. The CDR3 is 14 residues long. CDR3 residues: CASSYGRDADTQYF. In DNA, the CDR3 is TGTGCCAGCAGCTACGGGCGGGACGCAGATACGCAGTATTTT.

V usage is TRBV5-1 and J usage is TRBJ2-1; D is unresolved. The ends were cut back, 1 base at V and 8 bases at J, with 10 bases in the middle. Germline lookup yields CDR1 SGHRS and CDR2 YFSETQ. The CDR3 spans 13 residues. CDR3 DNA: TGCGCCAGCAGCTTGATCTTCCAAGATGAGCAGTTCTTC. Protein product: CASSLIFQDEQFF.

The rearrangement links TRBV28 to TRBJ2-7; 10 bases are shared with TRBD2. V lost 5 bases, J lost 0 bases, and 7 bases stayed unmatched. Germline CDR1 MDHEN, CDR2 SYDVKM. The CDR3 is 16 residues long. CDR3 DNA sequence: TGTGCCAGCAGTCCCCCACTAGCGGGAAGCTCCTACGAGCAGTACTTC. Protein: CASSPPLAGSSYEQYF. The whole variable domain, remainder taken from reference TRBV28 and TRBJ2-7, is DVKVTQSSRYLVKRTGEKVFLECVQDMDHENMFWYRQDPGLGLRLIYFSYDVKMKEKGDIPEGYSVSREKKERFSLILESASTNQTSMYLCASSPPLAGSSYEQYFGPGTRLTVT.